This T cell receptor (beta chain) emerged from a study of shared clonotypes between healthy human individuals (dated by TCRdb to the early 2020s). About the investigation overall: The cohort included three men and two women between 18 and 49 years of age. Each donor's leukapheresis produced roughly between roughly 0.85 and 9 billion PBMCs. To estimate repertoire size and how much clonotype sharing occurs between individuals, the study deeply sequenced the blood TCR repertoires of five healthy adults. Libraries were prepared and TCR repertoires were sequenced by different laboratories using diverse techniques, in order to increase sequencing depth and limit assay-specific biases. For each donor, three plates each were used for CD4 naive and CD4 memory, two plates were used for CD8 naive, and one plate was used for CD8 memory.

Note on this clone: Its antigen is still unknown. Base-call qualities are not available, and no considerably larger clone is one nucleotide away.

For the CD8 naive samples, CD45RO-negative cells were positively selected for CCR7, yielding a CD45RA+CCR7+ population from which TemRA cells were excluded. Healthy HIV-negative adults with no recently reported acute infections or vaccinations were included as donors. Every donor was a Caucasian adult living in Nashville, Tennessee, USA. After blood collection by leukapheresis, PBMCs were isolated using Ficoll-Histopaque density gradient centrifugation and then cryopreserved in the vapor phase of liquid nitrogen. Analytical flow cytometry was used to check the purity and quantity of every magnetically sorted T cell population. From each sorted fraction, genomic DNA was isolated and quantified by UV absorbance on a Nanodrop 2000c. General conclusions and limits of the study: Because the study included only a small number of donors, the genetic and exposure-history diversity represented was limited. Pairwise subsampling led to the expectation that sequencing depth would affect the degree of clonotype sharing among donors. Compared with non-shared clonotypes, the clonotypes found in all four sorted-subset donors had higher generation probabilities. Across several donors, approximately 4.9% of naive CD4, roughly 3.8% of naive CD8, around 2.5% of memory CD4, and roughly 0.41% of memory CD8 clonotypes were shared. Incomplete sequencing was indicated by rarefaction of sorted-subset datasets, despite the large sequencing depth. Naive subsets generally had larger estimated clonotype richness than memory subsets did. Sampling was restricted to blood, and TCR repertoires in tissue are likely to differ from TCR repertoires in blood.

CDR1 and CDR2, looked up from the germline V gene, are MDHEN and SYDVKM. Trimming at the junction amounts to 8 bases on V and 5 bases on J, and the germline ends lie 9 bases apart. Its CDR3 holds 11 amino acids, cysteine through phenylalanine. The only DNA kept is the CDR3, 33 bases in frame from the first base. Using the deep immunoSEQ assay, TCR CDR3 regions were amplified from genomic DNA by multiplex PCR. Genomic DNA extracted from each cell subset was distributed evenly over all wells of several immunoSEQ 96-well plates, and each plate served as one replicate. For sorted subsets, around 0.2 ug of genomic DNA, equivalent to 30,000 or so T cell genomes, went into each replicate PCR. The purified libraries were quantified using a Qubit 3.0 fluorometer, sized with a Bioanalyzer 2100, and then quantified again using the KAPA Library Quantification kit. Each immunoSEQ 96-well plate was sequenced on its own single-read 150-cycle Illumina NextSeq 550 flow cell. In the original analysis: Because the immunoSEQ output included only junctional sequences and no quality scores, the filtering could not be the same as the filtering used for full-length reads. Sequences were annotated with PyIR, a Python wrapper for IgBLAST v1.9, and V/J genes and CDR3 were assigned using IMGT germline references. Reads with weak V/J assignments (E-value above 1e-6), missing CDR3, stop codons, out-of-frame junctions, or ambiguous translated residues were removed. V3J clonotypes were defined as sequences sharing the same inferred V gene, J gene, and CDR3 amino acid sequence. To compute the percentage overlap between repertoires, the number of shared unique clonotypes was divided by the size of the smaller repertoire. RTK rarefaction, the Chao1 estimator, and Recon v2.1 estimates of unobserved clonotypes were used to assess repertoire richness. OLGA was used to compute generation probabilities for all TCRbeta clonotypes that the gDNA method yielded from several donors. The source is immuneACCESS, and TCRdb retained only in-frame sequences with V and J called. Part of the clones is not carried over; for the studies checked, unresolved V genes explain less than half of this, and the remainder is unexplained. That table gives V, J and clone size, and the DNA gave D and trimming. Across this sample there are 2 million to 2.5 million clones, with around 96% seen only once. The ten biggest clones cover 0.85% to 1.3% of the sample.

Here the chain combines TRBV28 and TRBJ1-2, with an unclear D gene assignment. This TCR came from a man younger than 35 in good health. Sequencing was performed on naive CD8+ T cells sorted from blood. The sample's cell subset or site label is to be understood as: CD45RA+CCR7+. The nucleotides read TGTGCCAGCTACACCCGGTATGGCTACACCTTC. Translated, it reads CASYTRYGYTF.